This T cell receptor (beta chain) derives from a study of Graves' ophthalmopathy and Graves' hyperthyroidism. Study-wide context: By definition, stable hyperthyroidism involved no ophthalmopathy within 18 months of follow-up. Study-wide results and caveats: The authors also found most expanded thyroid clonotypes above 0.001 frequency in blood. The 13-signature model separated ophthalmopathy from stable hyperthyroidism at approximately 91% sensitivity and 80% to 84% specificity.

The authors amplified TCR beta CDR3 regions from RNA transcripts. The first-round RT-PCR employed HTBI primers together with the Qiagen OneStep RT-PCR kit. A multiplex PCR was then performed as the second round. Each CDR3 protein is one row after TCRdb ran MiXCR on the multiplex PCR reads. The repertoire holds approximately 540,000 distinct CDR3 sequences, roughly 39% seen once, with approximately 4.1% in the top ten. Clinical symptoms, serum thyroxine, TRAb, thyroid ultrasound and orbital computed tomography were relied on for diagnosis. This clonotype was seen a few times. Its antigen is not known. The ends lost 7 bases at V and 5 bases at J; junction bases unmatched: 4. Germline V gene sequence: CDR1 MNHEY, CDR2 SVGEGT. CDR3 size: 12 residues.

The sample was peripheral blood or thyroid tissue (not recorded which). The clonotype originates from an adult man with Graves' hyperthyroidism. The V call is TRBV6-2 or TRBV6-3, the J call TRBJ2-5, with TRBD1 matching over 7 bases. The CDR3 reads CASNPTGETQYF. As DNA, the CDR3 is TGTGCCAGCAACCCGACAGGGGAGACCCAGTACTTC.